This T cell receptor (beta chain) was observed in a study of T cells in Graves' hyperthyroidism and ophthalmopathy. Ten or more counts support this clonotype. No antigen is known for it. RNA transcripts yielded amplified TCR beta CDR3 regions. Carried out on the TCR CDR3, a first-round RT-PCR used the HTBI primer set. TCRdb used MiXCR to reprocess the multiplex PCR reads, holding one entry per CDR3 protein. This sample has 490,000 or so distinct CDR3 sequences; just under 20% occur once, and the top ten carry roughly 44%. The CDR3 covers 16 residues. From germline, CDR1 is SNHLY and CDR2 FYNNEI. The V gene end was trimmed by 1 base and the J gene end by 8 bases; junction bases not matched to a gene: 10. Regarding the study as a whole: Ophthalmopathy was separated from stable hyperthyroidism by a 13 V-J model.

This chain links TRBV2 with TRBJ2-3, with TRBD2 matching 9 bases. Sequenced sample: blood. This sequence was found in a man aged 35-49 years with Graves' ophthalmopathy. The CDR3 bases are TGTGCCAGCAGTGAAGGATTAGCGGGGGCGTCGAGTACGCAGTATTTT. This gives the protein CASSEGLAGASSTQYF.